Reported below is one T cell receptor (beta chain). What it binds is unknown. Germline CDR1 is MGHRA and CDR2 is YSYEKL. The CDR3 is made up of 16 amino acids. Trimming pared 3 bases from V and 2 bases from J, leaving 17 bases between. Assembly of TCR beta libraries relied on iRepertoire HTBI primers together with Arm-PCR of CDR3 regions. TCRdb reanalysed the multiplex PCR reads using MiXCR and keeps one entry per CDR3 protein. The sample holds 650,000 to 700,000 distinct CDR3 sequences, 25% to 35% seen once. The sample comes from a study of regulatory T cells in long-lasting Graves disease. Study-wide results and limits: Newly diagnosed disease favored TRBV20-1 and TRBJ2-1 over persistent disease.

Time point given: persistent/refractory GD, antithyroid drugs over 5 years with positive TRAb. RNA extracted from PBMCs served as the sequencing template. EDTA tubes received 7.5 to 9 milliliters of drawn peripheral blood. This chain uses TRBV4-1 with TRBJ2-7, with D tentatively TRBD1 (5 bases). Here the sequenced sample was peripheral blood mononuclear cells (PBMCs), taken when the disease was refractory, from a patient treated with antithyroid drugs. This TCR was recovered from a female donor with Graves disease. The CDR3 spells CASSHPLGQRAYEQYF. The CDR3 DNA reads as TGCGCCAGCAGCCACCCTTTGGGGCAGCGAGCCTACGAGCAGTACTTC.